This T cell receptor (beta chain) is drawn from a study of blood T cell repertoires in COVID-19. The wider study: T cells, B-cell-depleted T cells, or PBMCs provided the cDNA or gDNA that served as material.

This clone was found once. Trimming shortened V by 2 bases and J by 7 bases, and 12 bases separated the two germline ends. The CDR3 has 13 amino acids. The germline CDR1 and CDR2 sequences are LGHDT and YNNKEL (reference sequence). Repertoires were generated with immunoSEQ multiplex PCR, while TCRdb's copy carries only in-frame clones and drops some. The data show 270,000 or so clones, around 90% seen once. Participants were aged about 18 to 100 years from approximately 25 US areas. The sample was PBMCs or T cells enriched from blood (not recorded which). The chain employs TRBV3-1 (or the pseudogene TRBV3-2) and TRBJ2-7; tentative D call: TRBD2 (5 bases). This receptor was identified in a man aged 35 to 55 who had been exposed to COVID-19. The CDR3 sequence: CASSQWVWEEQYF. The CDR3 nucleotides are TGTGCCAGCAGCCAATGGGTCTGGGAGGAGCAGTACTTC.